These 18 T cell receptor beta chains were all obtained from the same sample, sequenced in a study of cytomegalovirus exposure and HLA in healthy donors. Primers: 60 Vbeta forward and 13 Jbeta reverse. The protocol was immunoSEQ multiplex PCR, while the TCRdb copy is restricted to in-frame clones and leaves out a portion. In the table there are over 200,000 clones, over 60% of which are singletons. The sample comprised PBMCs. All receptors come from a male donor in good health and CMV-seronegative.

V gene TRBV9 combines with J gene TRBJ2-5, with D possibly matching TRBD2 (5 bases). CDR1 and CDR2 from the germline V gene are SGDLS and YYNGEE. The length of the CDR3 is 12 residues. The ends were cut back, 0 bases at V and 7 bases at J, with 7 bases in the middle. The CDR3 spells CASSVVSGTQYF. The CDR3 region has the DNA TGTGCCAGCAGCGTAGTGAGCGGGACCCAGTACTTC. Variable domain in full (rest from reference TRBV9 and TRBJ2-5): DSGVTQTPKHLITATGQRVTLRCSPRSGDLSVYWYQQSLDQGLQFLIQYYNGEERAKGNILERFSAQQFPDLHSELNLSSLELGDSALYFCASSVVSGTQYFGPGTRLLVL.

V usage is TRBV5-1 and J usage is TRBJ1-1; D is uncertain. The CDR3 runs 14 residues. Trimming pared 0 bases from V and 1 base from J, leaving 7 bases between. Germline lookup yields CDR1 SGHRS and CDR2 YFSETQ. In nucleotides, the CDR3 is TGCGCCAGCAGCTTGGATTCGGGGAACACTGAAGCTTTCTTT. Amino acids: CASSLDSGNTEAFF.

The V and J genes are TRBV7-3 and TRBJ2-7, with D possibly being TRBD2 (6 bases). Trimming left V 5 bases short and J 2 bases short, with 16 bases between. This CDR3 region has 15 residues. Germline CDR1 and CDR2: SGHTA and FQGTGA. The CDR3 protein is CASSPSLARAYEQYF. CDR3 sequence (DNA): TGTGCCAGCAGCCCCTCCCTAGCGCGCGCCTACGAGCAGTACTTC.

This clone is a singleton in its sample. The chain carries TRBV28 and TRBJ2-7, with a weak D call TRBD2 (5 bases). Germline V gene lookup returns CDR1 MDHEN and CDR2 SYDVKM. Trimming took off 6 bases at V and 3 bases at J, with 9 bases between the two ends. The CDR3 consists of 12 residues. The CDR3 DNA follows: TGTGCCAGCAGCCTGGGAGACTACGAGCAGTACTTC. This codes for CASSLGDYEQYF.

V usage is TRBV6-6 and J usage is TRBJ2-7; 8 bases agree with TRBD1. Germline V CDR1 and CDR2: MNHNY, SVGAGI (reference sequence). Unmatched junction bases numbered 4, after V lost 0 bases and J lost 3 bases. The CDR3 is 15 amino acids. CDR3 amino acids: CASSYSTQGGYEQYF. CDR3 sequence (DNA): TGTGCCAGCAGTTACTCGACACAGGGGGGCTACGAGCAGTACTTC.

This chain's CDR3 is CASSDEQAPNEQYF. CDR3 sequence (DNA): TGCGCCAGCAGCGACGAGCAGGCCCCCAACGAGCAGTACTTC. The genes are TRBV5-1 and TRBJ2-7, with D unresolved. The CDR3 is made up of 14 amino acids. From germline, CDR1 is SGHRS and CDR2 YFSETQ. Trimming left V 4 bases short and J 5 bases short, with 16 bases between. The full variable domain, with the rest looked up from reference TRBV5-1 and TRBJ2-7, is KAGVTQTPRYLIKTRGQQVTLSCSPISGHRSVSWYQQTPGQGLQFLFEYFSETQRNKGNFPGRFSGRQFSNSRSEMNVSTLELGDSALYLCASSDEQAPNEQYFGPGTRLTVT.

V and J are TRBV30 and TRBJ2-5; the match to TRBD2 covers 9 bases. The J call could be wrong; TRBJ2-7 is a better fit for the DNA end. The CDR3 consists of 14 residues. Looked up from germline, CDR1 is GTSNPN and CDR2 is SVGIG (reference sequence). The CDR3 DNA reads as TGTGCCTGGAGTGTACGCGGGGGGGCGAACGAGCAGTACTTC. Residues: CAWSVRGGANEQYF.

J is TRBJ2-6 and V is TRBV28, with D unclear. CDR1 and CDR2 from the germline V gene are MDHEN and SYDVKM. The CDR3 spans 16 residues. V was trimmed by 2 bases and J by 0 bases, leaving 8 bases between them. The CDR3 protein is CASSLRSSSGANVLTF. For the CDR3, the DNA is TGTGCCAGCAGTTTACGGTCGAGCTCTGGGGCCAACGTCCTGACTTTC. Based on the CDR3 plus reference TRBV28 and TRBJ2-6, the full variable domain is DVKVTQSSRYLVKRTGEKVFLECVQDMDHENMFWYRQDPGLGLRLIYFSYDVKMKEKGDIPEGYSVSREKKERFSLILESASTNQTSMYLCASSLRSSSGANVLTFGAGSRLTVL.

CDR3 loop: CASSLAVRANTEAFF. The CDR3 region has the DNA TGTGCCAGCAGCTTAGCGGTCAGGGCGAACACTGAAGCTTTCTTT. The rearrangement joins TRBV7-2 to TRBJ1-1, with D tentatively TRBD1 (5 bases). The V end lost 0 bases, the J end lost 1 base, and 9 bases lay between the germline ends. The CDR3 spans 15 residues. Looked up from germline, CDR1 is SGHTA and CDR2 is FQGNSA.

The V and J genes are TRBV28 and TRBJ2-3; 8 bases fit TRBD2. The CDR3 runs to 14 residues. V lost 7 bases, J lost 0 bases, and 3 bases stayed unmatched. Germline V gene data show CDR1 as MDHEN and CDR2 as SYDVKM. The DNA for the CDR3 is TGTGCCAGCACGGGGGGGTACAGCACAGATACGCAGTATTTT. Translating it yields CASTGGYSTDTQYF.

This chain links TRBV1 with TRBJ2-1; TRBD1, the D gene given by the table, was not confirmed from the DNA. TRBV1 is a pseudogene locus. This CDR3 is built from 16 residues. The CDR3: CTSSPTGDVNYNEQFF. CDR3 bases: TGCACCAGCAGCCCGACAGGGGATGTAAACTACAATGAGCAGTTCTTC.

The CDR3 region has the DNA TGCGCCAGCAGCTTGGCTCTAGCGGGAGCGGATACGCAGTATTTT. This gives the protein CASSLALAGADTQYF. The V gene is TRBV5-1, the J gene TRBJ2-3, with 10 nucleotides matching TRBD2. CDR3 length: 15 amino acids. Trimming cost V 0 bases and J 6 bases; bases outside gene matches: 4. The V gene's germline CDR1 is SGHRS and CDR2 YFSETQ. Complete variable domain (other parts from reference TRBV5-1 and TRBJ2-3): KAGVTQTPRYLIKTRGQQVTLSCSPISGHRSVSWYQQTPGQGLQFLFEYFSETQRNKGNFPGRFSGRQFSNSRSEMNVSTLELGDSALYLCASSLALAGADTQYFGPGTRLTVL.

Written as DNA, the CDR3 is TGTGCCAGCTCACCACGACAGGGGATGGGAGAAAAACTGTTTTTT. Amino acid sequence: CASSPRQGMGEKLFF. The chain combines TRBV18 with TRBJ1-4; 8 positions agree with TRBD1. The trim removed 1 base at V and 8 bases at J, leaving 6 bases unmatched. The CDR3 runs 15 residues. The germline CDR1 and CDR2 sequences are KGHSH and LQKENI.

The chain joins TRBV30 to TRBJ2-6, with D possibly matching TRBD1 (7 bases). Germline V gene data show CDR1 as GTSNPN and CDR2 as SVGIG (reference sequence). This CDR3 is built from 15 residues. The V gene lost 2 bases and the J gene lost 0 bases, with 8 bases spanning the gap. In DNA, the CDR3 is TGTGCCTGGAGTCAGGGGGGCTCTGGGGCCAACGTCCTGACTTTC. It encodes CAWSQGGSGANVLTF.

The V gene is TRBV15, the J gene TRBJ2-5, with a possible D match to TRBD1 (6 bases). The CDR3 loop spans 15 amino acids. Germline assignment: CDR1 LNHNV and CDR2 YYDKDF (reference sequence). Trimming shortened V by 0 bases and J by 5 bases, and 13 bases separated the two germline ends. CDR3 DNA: TGTGCCACCAGCAGAGATTGGGACACTGGGGAGACCCAGTACTTC. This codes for CATSRDWDTGETQYF.

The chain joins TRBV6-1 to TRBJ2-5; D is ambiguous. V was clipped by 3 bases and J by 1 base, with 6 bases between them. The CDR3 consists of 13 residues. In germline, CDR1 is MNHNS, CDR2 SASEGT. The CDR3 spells CASSDRSQETQYF. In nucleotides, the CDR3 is TGTGCCAGCAGTGACAGATCCCAAGAGACCCAGTACTTC.

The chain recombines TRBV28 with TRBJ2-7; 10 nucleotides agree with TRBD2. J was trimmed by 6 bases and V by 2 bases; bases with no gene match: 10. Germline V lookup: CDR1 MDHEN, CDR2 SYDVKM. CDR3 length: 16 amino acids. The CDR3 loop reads CASSLPVLAGVVEQYF. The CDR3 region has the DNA TGTGCCAGCAGTTTACCGGTCCTAGCGGGAGTGGTCGAGCAGTACTTC. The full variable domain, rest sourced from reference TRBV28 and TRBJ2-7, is DVKVTQSSRYLVKRTGEKVFLECVQDMDHENMFWYRQDPGLGLRLIYFSYDVKMKEKGDIPEGYSVSREKKERFSLILESASTNQTSMYLCASSLPVLAGVVEQYFGPGTRLTVT.

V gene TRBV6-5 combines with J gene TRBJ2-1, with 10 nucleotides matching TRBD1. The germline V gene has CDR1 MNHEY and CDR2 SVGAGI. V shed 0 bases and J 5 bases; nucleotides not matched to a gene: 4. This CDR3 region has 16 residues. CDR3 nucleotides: TGTGCCAGCAGTTACTCGACTGGGACAGGGGACAATGAGCAGTTCTTC. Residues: CASSYSTGTGDNEQFF.